These T cell receptor beta chains were read from a single sample in a study of Tregs in tolerant kidney transplant recipients. Sequencing used immunoSEQ multiplex PCR; TCRdb keeps in-frame clones, though not all of them. The profile shows some 100,000 clones, roughly nine tenths of them singletons. The specimen sequenced was CD4+ T cells from blood. The source is a human donor in good health. CDR3s include the opening cysteine and the closing phenylalanine or tryptophan. The D gene is left open where the match is weak. The size field is filled for only some rows; it gives once, few, many or a size class.

j_gene	v_gene	abundance	d_gene	CDR3aa	CDR3nt
TRBJ2-7	TRBV5-1	once	TRBD1	CASSFGTGEFEQYF	TGCGCCAGCAGCTTTGGGACAGGGGAATTCGAGCAGTACTTC
TRBJ2-2	TRBV23-1	once	TRBD1	CASSQSGGDRGPFGKTGELFF	TGCGCCAGCAGTCAATCGGGGGGGGACAGGGGTCCGTTCGGGAAGACCGGGGAGCTGTTTTTT
TRBJ2-5	TRBV5-4	.	.	CATAAQDQETQYF	TGTGCCACAGCGGCGCAGGACCAAGAGACCCAGTACTTC
TRBJ2-5	TRBV18	.	.	CASSPLAPRDRTQYF	TGTGCCAGCTCACCTCTTGCTCCTCGGGATAGGACCCAGTACTTC
TRBJ1-4	TRBV4-2	.	.	CASSQGATTNEKLFF	TGTGCCAGCAGCCAAGGGGCAACAACTAATGAAAAACTGTTTTTT
TRBJ2-7	TRBV30	.	.	CAWRKTGQTYEQYF	TGTGCCTGGAGGAAGACTGGGCAGACCTACGAGCAGTACTTC
TRBJ1-6	TRBV7-9	.	.	CASSFPNSPLHF	TGTGCCAGCAGCTTCCCCAATTCACCCCTCCACTTT
TRBJ2-3	TRBV2	.	.	CASSEALTWVTDTQYF	TGTGCCAGCAGTGAAGCCTTGACATGGGTCACAGATACGCAGTATTTT
TRBJ2-1	TRBV10-1	.	TRBD2	CASSGSSGRENEQFF	TGCGCCAGCAGTGGGAGTAGCGGGAGAGAAAATGAGCAGTTCTTC
TRBJ2-7	TRBV7-9	.	.	CASSLAYQQSDYEQYF	TGTGCCAGCAGCTTAGCTTACCAACAAAGCGATTACGAGCAGTACTTC
TRBJ2-3	TRBV5-4	.	TRBD1	CASRPGGWTDTQYF	TGTGCCAGCAGACCAGGGGGTTGGACAGATACGCAGTATTTT
TRBJ1-2	TRBV7-6	.	.	CASSLGAGGRDGYTF	TGTGCCAGCAGCTTAGGTGCAGGTGGAAGGGATGGCTACACCTTC
TRBJ2-3	TRBV5-4	.	TRBD2	CASSPSSGRSTDTQYF	TGTGCCAGCAGCCCCTCTAGCGGGAGAAGCACAGATACGCAGTATTTT
TRBJ2-3	TRBV5-4	once	TRBD2	CASSPGLAVGSTDTQYF	TGTGCCAGCAGCCCGGGACTAGCGGTCGGGAGCACAGATACGCAGTATTTT
TRBJ1-6	TRBV5-8	.	TRBD1	CASSGGQGRNSPLHF	TGTGCCAGCAGCGGCGGACAGGGTCGGAATTCACCCCTCCACTTT
TRBJ1-1	TRBV18	.	.	CASSPPGVSRDTEAFF	TGTGCCAGCTCACCCCCCGGGGTCAGCAGAGACACTGAAGCTTTCTTT
TRBJ2-7	TRBV6-5	.	TRBD2	CASRRLAGAYEQYF	TGTGCCAGCAGGCGGCTAGCGGGGGCCTACGAGCAGTACTTC
TRBJ2-7	TRBV27	.	.	CASTFTGAYEQYF	TGTGCCAGCACCTTCACTGGGGCCTACGAGCAGTACTTC
TRBJ2-7	TRBV5-6	once	TRBD1	CASSTSPGQYYEQYF	TGTGCCAGCAGCACGTCCCCGGGACAGTACTACGAGCAGTACTTC
TRBJ1-1	TRBV7-3	.	.	CASSTTANTEAFF	TGTGCCAGCAGCACGACAGCGAACACTGAAGCTTTCTTT
TRBJ2-2	TRBV19	.	.	CASSIVGSAASTGELFF	TGTGCCAGTAGTATAGTGGGTTCAGCCGCGAGCACCGGGGAGCTGTTTTTT
TRBJ1-2	TRBV18	.	.	CASSPGGKDYGYTF	TGTGCCAGCTCACCAGGGGGGAAGGACTATGGCTACACCTTC
TRBJ2-7	TRBV10-3	.	.	CAISEPRGGAEEQYF	TGTGCCATCAGTGAGCCCAGGGGGGGGGCTGAGGAGCAGTACTTC
TRBJ2-7	TRBV2	.	TRBD1	CASSARQGAYEQYF	TGTGCCAGCAGTGCCCGGCAGGGGGCCTACGAGCAGTACTTC
TRBJ1-4	TRBV5-5	.	.	CASEPVGVREKLFF	TGTGCCAGCGAGCCCGTCGGGGTCAGAGAAAAACTGTTTTTT
TRBJ2-6	TRBV7-9	.	.	CASLKSSGANVLTF	TGTGCCAGCTTAAAATCCTCTGGGGCCAACGTCCTGACTTTC
TRBJ2-1	TRBV7-2	.	.	CASSLVGSLDNEQFF	TGTGCCAGCAGCTTAGTAGGGAGTTTAGACAATGAGCAGTTCTTC
TRBJ1-5	TRBV7-9	.	.	CASSRGGGENQPQHF	TGTGCCAGCAGCCGTGGCGGGGGGGAGAATCAGCCCCAGCATTTT
TRBJ1-4	TRBV6-5	.	TRBD1	CASRSGQGGNEKLFF	TGTGCCAGCAGGTCGGGACAGGGTGGTAATGAAAAACTGTTTTTT
TRBJ1-1	TRBV14	.	TRBD1	CASSRKDRALIEAFF	TGTGCCAGCAGCCGGAAGGACAGGGCGCTGATAGAAGCTTTCTTT
TRBJ2-7	TRBV19	.	TRBD2	CASSIEGGRSYEQYF	TGTGCCAGTAGTATAGAAGGCGGGAGATCCTACGAGCAGTACTTC
TRBJ1-4	TRBV2	.	.	CASSVDRPPGANEKLFF	TGTGCCAGCAGTGTGGACAGACCTCCTGGTGCTAATGAAAAACTGTTTTTT
TRBJ1-3	TRBV19	.	TRBD1	CASSVGTAGNTIYF	TGTGCCAGTAGTGTCGGGACAGCTGGAAACACCATATATTTT
TRBJ2-3	TRBV7-9	.	TRBD2	CASRPSGRGSTDTQYF	TGTGCCAGCAGACCTAGCGGGAGGGGGAGCACAGATACGCAGTATTTT
TRBJ2-7	TRBV6-6	.	TRBD2	CASSWLAGPYYEQYF	TGTGCCAGCAGTTGGCTAGCGGGACCCTACTACGAGCAGTACTTC
TRBJ1-1	TRBV5-1	once	TRBD1	CASSSRQGGPTEAFF	TGCGCCAGCAGCTCCAGACAGGGGGGACCCACTGAAGCTTTCTTT
TRBJ1-5	TRBV5-6	.	.	CASSLRSTVAQPQHF	TGTGCCAGCAGCCTACGTAGCACGGTGGCTCAGCCCCAGCATTTT
TRBJ2-3	TRBV6-6	.	.	CAHKRGGGTDTQYF	TGTGCACACAAAAGGGGGGGAGGCACAGATACGCAGTATTTT
TRBJ2-2	TRBV6-1	.	TRBD1	CASSALQGAGTGELFF	TGTGCCAGCAGTGCCCTACAGGGGGCGGGCACCGGGGAGCTGTTTTTT
TRBJ2-4	TRBV5-1	.	TRBD2	CASSLVPSGNNIQYF	TGCGCCAGCAGCTTGGTTCCTAGCGGGAATAACATTCAGTACTTC
TRBJ2-1	TRBV9	.	TRBD2	CASSVRREGKVLDNEQFF	TGTGCCAGCAGCGTAAGGCGGGAGGGCAAGGTGTTAGACAATGAGCAGTTCTTC
TRBJ1-2	TRBV6-5	.	TRBD1	CASSLDRGVYGYTF	TGTGCCAGCAGCCTTGACAGGGGCGTCTATGGCTACACCTTC
TRBJ1-3	TRBV6-5	.	.	CASSSPVRGNTIYF	TGTGCCAGCAGTAGTCCGGTTCGTGGAAACACCATATATTTT
TRBJ1-3	TRBV5-6	.	.	CASNKATGNTIYF	TGTGCCAGCAATAAGGCAACCGGAAACACCATATATTTT
TRBJ1-1	TRBV29-1	.	.	CSVEGAQRGAFF	TGCAGCGTTGAAGGGGCCCAGAGGGGAGCTTTCTTT
TRBJ2-3	TRBV6-1	once	TRBD1	CASSQGAFTDTQYF	TGTGCCAGCAGCCAGGGGGCTTTCACAGATACGCAGTATTTT